The sequence of this T cell receptor (beta chain) was determined in a study of blood T cells in healthy people across ages. Primed by a sample-barcoded 5' primer and a J-beta primer mix, a second PCR proceeded for 7 to 11 cycles. The template-switch adaptor, which had 12 random nucleotides, put a tag on each cDNA molecule. One entry per CDR3 protein results from TCRdb running MiXCR on the 5' RACE reads. The sample has about 780,000 distinct CDR3 sequences; around 50% are singletons. Caucasian individuals from Russia who were healthy and aged about 6 to 90 acted as donors. The sample was blood. The source of this sequence is a man at least 80 years old in good health.

The CDR3 DNA sequence: TGTGCCAGCAGTGACGGGTGGGGCGAAAAACTGTTTTTT. Encoded protein: CASSDGWGEKLFF. The chain is built from TRBV25-1 and TRBJ1-4; perhaps TRBD1 as D (5 bases). Germline-derived CDR1 and CDR2 are MGHDK and SYGVNS. The CDR3 covers 13 residues. The V and J ends lost 3 bases and 8 bases respectively, with 10 bases between them. The whole variable domain, remainder taken from reference TRBV25-1 and TRBJ1-4, is EADIYQTPRYLVIGTGKKITLECSQTMGHDKMYWYQQDPGMELHLIHYSYGVNSTEKGDLSSESTVSRIRTEHFPLTLESARPSHTSQYLCASSDGWGEKLFFGSGTQLSVL.